One sample yielded the 23 T cell receptor beta chains listed below, sequenced in a study of immune evolution from preneoplasia to lung adenocarcinoma. This table comes from immunoSEQ multiplex PCR, and its TCRdb copy is limited to in-frame clones, with some not included. This table has about 4,800 clones, 86% appearing once. Sequenced: FFPE lung adenocarcinoma in situ tissue. The source of these receptors is a person aged 65 to 79 with lung adenocarcinoma.

The chain has TRBV28 and TRBJ2-7; 8 nucleotides agree with TRBD2. J gave up 7 bases and V 6 bases, and 8 bases lay outside the gene matches. Germline values: CDR1 MDHEN, CDR2 SYDVKM. The CDR3 contains 13 residues. CDR3 sequence: CASRGLGAWEQYF. CDR3 DNA: TGTGCCAGCAGGGGACTAGGGGCTTGGGAGCAGTACTTC.

The CDR3 spells CAVAGSLFPGNTIYF. In DNA, the CDR3 is TGTGCCGTCGCGGGGAGTTTATTTCCTGGAAACACCATATATTTT. The rearrangement links TRBV6-6 to TRBJ1-3; D unclear. In germline, CDR1 is MNHNY, CDR2 SVGAGI (reference sequence). The CDR3 sequence is 15 residues long. V lost 11 bases and J 2 bases, leaving 19 bases between the germline ends.

This rearrangement joins TRBV29-1 to TRBJ1-1, with D maybe TRBD1 (5 bases). Germline V CDR1 and CDR2: SQVTM, ANQGSEA. Trimming stripped 4 bases from V and 3 bases from J, with 15 bases between. The length of the CDR3 is 14 residues. CDR3 loop: CSVGGRQGDTEAFF. The CDR3 DNA follows: TGCAGCGTTGGTGGTCGTCAGGGAGACACTGAAGCTTTCTTT.

This chain connects TRBV6-5 to TRBJ1-1; 8 bases match TRBD1. Looked up from germline, CDR1 is MNHEY and CDR2 is SVGAGI. CDR3 length: 14 residues. V was clipped by 5 bases and J by 12 bases; unmatched bases: 14. The CDR3 coding sequence is TGTGCCAGCAGTCCGCCGACAGGGGCTATTAAAACTTTCTTT. Its protein product is CASSPPTGAIKTFF.

This clone was seen only once. The chain employs TRBV28 and TRBJ2-1, with 7 bases matching TRBD1. The CDR3 consists of 16 residues. Germline V gives CDR1 MDHEN, CDR2 SYDVKM. V dropped 8 bases and J dropped 5; count of bases not matched to a gene: 15. The CDR3 DNA sequence: TGTGCCAGCCTCCCCGTTAGACAGGGCTTACACAATGAGCAGTTCTTC. Translation gives CASLPVRQGLHNEQFF.

The rearrangement uses TRBV7-2 and TRBJ2-7, with D uncertain. Germline lookup yields CDR1 SGHTA and CDR2 FQGNSA. The CDR3 covers 13 residues. V lost 3 bases and J lost 6, with 12 bases in between. The CDR3 spells CASSLGYVLEQYF. CDR3 in DNA: TGTGCCAGCAGCTTGGGGTATGTCCTCGAGCAGTACTTC.

This chain links TRBV27 with TRBJ1-1; 10 nucleotides line up with TRBD1. CDR3 length equals 15 residues. V was pared by 4 bases and J by 4 bases, with 6 bases of the junction left unmatched. Germline values: CDR1 MNHEY, CDR2 SMNVEV (reference sequence). The CDR3 nucleotides read TGTGCCAGCAGTTCCTTACGGACAGGGGGCACTGAAGCTTTCTTT. Amino acids: CASSSLRTGGTEAFF.

V usage is TRBV5-1 and J usage is TRBJ2-3; 10 nucleotides align to TRBD2. CDR1 is SGHRS and CDR2 is YFSETQ in the germline V gene. This CDR3 spans 14 amino acids. J gave up 6 bases and V 2 bases, and 3 bases lay outside the gene matches. The chain's CDR3 is CASSLGTSADTQYF. DNA of the CDR3: TGCGCCAGCAGCTTAGGGACTAGCGCGGATACGCAGTATTTT.

This clone was seen a handful of times. The V gene is TRBV7-9, the J gene TRBJ1-2; D call uncertain. The CDR3 is made up of 15 amino acids. From germline, CDR1 is SEHNR and CDR2 FQNEAQ (reference sequence). Trimming took off 5 bases at V and 4 bases at J, with 17 bases between the two ends. The CDR3 coding sequence is TGTGCCAGCAGCCCCGGCCAGCAGGCGCTCTATGGCTACACCTTC. It translates to CASSPGQQALYGYTF.

The chain links TRBV28 to TRBJ1-1; unclear D gene. Germline loops: CDR1 MDHEN, CDR2 SYDVKM. V was shortened by 6 bases and J by 4 bases, with 18 bases between the two germline ends. This CDR3 region has 15 residues. The CDR3 DNA sequence: TGTGCCAGCAGCCCTACACCGGGTGCGGGCACTGAAGCTTTCTTT. This codes for CASSPTPGAGTEAFF.

This CDR3 reads CASSLLGQPQHF. Here the CDR3 DNA reads TGTGCCAGCAGCTTATTGGGGCAGCCCCAGCATTTT. The V call is TRBV5-6, the J call TRBJ1-5; D remains ambiguous. CDR3 length: 12 residues. Germline V gene lookup returns CDR1 SGHDT and CDR2 YYEEEE. The V end lost 2 bases, the J end lost 7 bases, and 7 bases lay between the germline ends.

DNA of the CDR3: TGTGCCAGCAGCTTAAAGGGTGGTCGGGAGACCCAGTACTTC. Protein sequence: CASSLKGGRETQYF. The chain combines TRBV7-8 with TRBJ2-5, with unresolved D. V was shortened by 2 bases and J by 5 bases, with 12 bases between the two germline ends. The germline V gene encodes CDR1 SGHVS and CDR2 FQNEAQ. The CDR3 covers 14 residues. Supplemented by reference TRBV7-8 and TRBJ2-5, the full variable domain reads GAGVSQSPRYKVAKRGQDVALRCDPISGHVSLFWYQQALGQGPEFLTYFQNEAQLDKSGLPSDRFFAERPEGSVSTLKIQRTQQEDSAVYLCASSLKGGRETQYFGPGTRLLVL.

This sequence joins TRBV11-2 and TRBJ2-7, with TRBD1 as a possible D gene (5 bases). The germline V gene has CDR1 SGHAT and CDR2 FQNNGV. V was cut by 3 bases and J by 2 bases, with 11 bases left in between. The CDR3 has 14 residues. The DNA of the CDR3 is TGTGCCAGCAGCTTGACAGACGGACCCTACGAGCAGTACTTC. Encoded protein: CASSLTDGPYEQYF.

The V call is TRBV2, the J call TRBJ2-5; possible D gene TRBD1, 5 bases. The CDR3 runs to 17 residues. The germline V gene has CDR1 SNHLY and CDR2 FYNNEI. The ends were cut back, 6 bases at V and 5 bases at J, with 25 bases in the middle. This CDR3 reads CASRPPWGREGVETQYF. CDR3 in DNA: TGTGCCAGCAGACCCCCCTGGGGCAGGGAAGGAGTGGAGACCCAGTACTTC.

The chain links TRBV7-9 to TRBJ2-1; D may be TRBD1 (8 bases). The CDR3 is 17 amino acids. V was shortened by 4 bases and J by 8 bases, with 24 bases between the two germline ends. Germline V gives CDR1 SEHNR, CDR2 FQNEAQ (reference sequence). The CDR3 DNA reads as TGTGCCAGCAGCTCCGGACAGGGAAGCGGGGAGGTTGATGAGCAGTTCTTC. This gives the protein CASSSGQGSGEVDEQFF.

The chain carries TRBV7-9 and TRBJ1-6, with 7 bases identical to TRBD1. CDR3 length: 15 amino acids. Trimming removed 4 bases from V and 5 bases from J; junction bases left unmatched: 5. Germline V gene data show CDR1 as SEHNR and CDR2 as FQNEAQ (reference sequence). CDR3 amino acids: CASSYGTDHNSPLHF. The CDR3, as DNA: TGTGCCAGCAGCTACGGGACAGATCATAATTCACCCCTCCACTTT.

This clone has just a few counts. This rearrangement joins TRBV7-3 to TRBJ1-1; D gene ambiguous. The CDR3 contains 15 residues. From germline, CDR1 is SGHTA and CDR2 FQGTGA. The germline V and J ends were trimmed by 2 bases and 1 base, with 11 bases remaining between them. The CDR3 region is CASSLATAPNTEAFF. The CDR3 nucleotides are TGTGCCAGCAGCTTAGCTACGGCGCCGAACACTGAAGCTTTCTTT.

For this clone: The same CDR3 is also encoded by other DNA sequences in this sample. The CDR3 DNA is TGTGCCAGCAGCCCAGGGACACCCAACACCGGGGAGCTGTTTTTT. Protein: CASSPGTPNTGELFF. J is TRBJ2-2 and V is TRBV14, with D possibly TRBD1 on 6 matching bases. CDR1 SGHDN and CDR2 FVKESK come from the germline V gene. The CDR3 is 15 amino acids. Trimming removed 4 bases at V and 2 bases at J, with 11 bases between.

The chain recombines TRBV7-9 with TRBJ1-1; D perhaps matches TRBD1 (5 bases). V lost 5 bases and J 5 bases, leaving 15 bases between the germline ends. CDR1 SEHNR and CDR2 FQNEAQ come from the germline V gene (reference sequence). The CDR3 extends over 14 amino acids. DNA for the CDR3: TGTGCCAGCAGCCGAGGCTCGGGGGGGACTGAAGCTTTCTTT. Amino acid sequence: CASSRGSGGTEAFF.

The V and J genes are TRBV7-2 and TRBJ2-3, with D unclear. The germline V and J ends were trimmed by 1 base and 0 bases, with 8 bases remaining between them. This CDR3 spans 15 amino acids. Germline-derived CDR1 and CDR2 are SGHTA and FQGNSA. The CDR3 is CASSLGPTSTDTQYF. DNA of the CDR3: TGTGCCAGCAGCTTAGGGCCCACTAGCACAGATACGCAGTATTTT.

V gene TRBV19 combines with J gene TRBJ2-1; D gene uncertain. The CDR3 contains 11 residues. Per germline, CDR1 LNHDA and CDR2 SQIVND (reference sequence). V was clipped by 6 bases and J by 2 bases, with 2 bases between them. DNA for the CDR3: TGTGCCAGTAGGGCCTACAATGAGCAGTTCTTC. Its protein product is CASRAYNEQFF.

The chain couples TRBV7-9 to TRBJ1-2; TRBD1 agrees at 8 bases. CDR1 and CDR2 from the germline V gene are SEHNR and FQNEAQ (reference sequence). The J segment lost 8 bases and the V segment lost 5 bases, leaving 7 bases of the junction unmatched. The CDR3 is 13 residues long. The CDR3 nucleotides are TGTGCCAGCAGCCCGGGACAGGCTAGGGGCTACACCTTC. Its protein product is CASSPGQARGYTF.

The rearrangement joins TRBV7-9 to TRBJ1-1; D not resolved. Between the trimmed V and J ends, which lost 1 base and 0 bases, there was a span of 12 bases. Germline CDR1 is SEHNR and CDR2 is FQNEAQ (reference sequence). This CDR3 is 16 amino acids long. The CDR3 sequence: CASSLEEVSMNTEAFF. CDR3 sequence (DNA): TGTGCCAGCAGCTTAGAGGAGGTCTCCATGAACACTGAAGCTTTCTTT.